This T cell receptor beta chain is from a study of blood T cell repertoires in COVID-19. Study context: Italy, Spain and the United States were the sources of the convalescent and acute COVID-19 samples.

CDR3 length equals 14 residues. The germline gives CDR1 MNHEY, CDR2 SVGAGI. V gave up 7 bases and J gave up 4 bases; unmatched junction bases: 6. This clone was seen once. Original processing notes: Researchers report that nucleated cell counts were estimated from reference gene primer amplification. Sequencing used immunoSEQ multiplex PCR; TCRdb keeps in-frame clones, though not all of them. V and J calls plus clone size are reproduced from that table; the DNA served to infer D and trimming. The profile covers about 150,000 clones, with about 74% appearing a single time and roughly 15% taken by the ten largest.

Sequenced sample: peripheral blood. This chain uses TRBV6-5 with TRBJ2-3; 9 bases are a match to TRBD1. This clonotype originated in a man aged 45-60 years with acute or convalescent COVID-19. CDR3 residues: CASTLDRGSDTQYF. The CDR3 DNA reads as TGTGCCAGCACACTGGACAGGGGTTCAGATACGCAGTATTTT.